Listed below are T cell receptor beta chains from one sample, sequenced in a study of T cell responses to AZD1222 COVID-19 vaccine. TCRdb's table, derived via immunoSEQ multiplex PCR, lists solely in-frame clones and lacks some. The table includes about 110,000 clones, approximately 90% detected once. Sequencing was performed on peripheral blood, taken 28 days after the second AZD1222 dose. These receptors came from an adult who received the AZD1222 COVID-19 vaccine. The CDR3 runs from the conserved cysteine through the conserved F or W. D genes are given only for firm matches. Not all rows give a size; the values are once, few, many and, for expanded clones, a class.

>TRBJ2-2|TRBV5-4|NA|NA
TGTGCCAGCGTCAGTAACACCGGGGAGCTGTTTTTT
CASVSNTGELFF
>TRBJ1-1|TRBV6-6|NA|NA
TGTGCCAGCAGTCCAATCGGACCGGGGGGCACTGAAGCTTTCTTT
CASSPIGPGGTEAFF
>TRBJ2-7|TRBV27|NA|TRBD1
TGTGCCAGCAGTTTAGGGGACGGAGTCAGGGGGGAGCAGTACTTC
CASSLGDGVRGEQYF
>TRBJ2-5|TRBV7-9|NA|NA
TGTGCCAGCAGCCCAAATCCTAACCGGGTCGACCAAGAGACCCAGTACTTC
CASSPNPNRVDQETQYF
>TRBJ2-1|TRBV3-1/TRBV3-2|NA|NA
TGTGCCAGCAGCCAAGGGGCGGGAACCTACAATGAGCAGTTCTTC
CASSQGAGTYNEQFF
>TRBJ2-7|TRBV27|NA|TRBD2
TGTGCCAGCAGTTTCCAGGCCGGGAGGGCCGGGGAGCAGTACTTC
CASSFQAGRAGEQYF
>TRBJ2-4|TRBV23-1|NA|NA
TGCGCCAGCAGTCAACGTAGGACGGGGCTGTGGGAGGCGGCCAAAAACATTCAGTACTTC
CASSQRRTGLWEAAKNIQYF
>TRBJ2-1|TRBV19|NA|NA
TGTGCCAGTAGTTCGTTGTCCCCCGGCCCCTACAATGAGCAGTTCTTC
CASSSLSPGPYNEQFF
>TRBJ2-5|TRBV5-1|NA|NA
TGCGCCAGCAGCTTAACCCCATTGGGTACGGAGACCCAGTACTTC
CASSLTPLGTETQYF
>TRBJ1-6|TRBV7-9|NA|NA
TGTGCCAGCAGCTTAGAACAGTATAATTCACCCCTCCACTTT
CASSLEQYNSPLHF
>TRBJ2-7|TRBV15|NA|NA
TGTGCCACCAGAACAGGGTACTCCTACGAGCAGTACTTC
CATRTGYSYEQYF
>TRBJ2-7|TRBV27|once|TRBD1
TGTGCCAGCAGTTTAAGGACAGGGCGCTCCTACGAGCAGTACTTC
CASSLRTGRSYEQYF
>TRBJ2-5|TRBV5-1|NA|NA
TGCGCCAGCAGCTTGGCAGCCGAAGAGACCCAGTACTTC
CASSLAAEETQYF
>TRBJ1-1|TRBV27|NA|NA
TGTGCCAGCAGTCCCCTCCGAGGTGAGGAAGCTTTCTTT
CASSPLRGEEAFF
>TRBJ1-5|TRBV6-5|NA|NA
TGTGCCAGCAGTTACTCGAGGGATCAGCCCCAGCATTTT
CASSYSRDQPQHF
>TRBJ2-2|TRBV5-8|few|NA
TGTGCCAGCAGCGACCAGGGTTGGGACACCGGGGAGCTGTTTTTT
CASSDQGWDTGELFF
>TRBJ1-5|TRBV28|NA|NA
TGTGCTAGCGGATGGGAGGGGTTGCAGCCCCAGCATTTT
CASGWEGLQPQHF
>TRBJ1-5|TRBV6-5|NA|NA
TGTGCCAGCAGCGGGATAATTCTTAGCAATCAGCCCCAGCATTTT
CASSGIILSNQPQHF
>TRBJ2-1|TRBV6-4|NA|TRBD2
TGTGCCAGCAGTGTCGCTAGCGGGAGATTCGATGAGCAGTTCTTC
CASSVASGRFDEQFF
>TRBJ1-2|TRBV28|NA|NA
TGTGCCAGCACCATGGGGATCGCTAACTATGGCTACACCTTC
CASTMGIANYGYTF
>TRBJ2-3|TRBV5-8|NA|NA
TGTGCCAGCAGCTTGGCCCGGAGCTCGGCGGCAGATACGCAGTATTTT
CASSLARSSAADTQYF
>TRBJ2-6|TRBV11-3|NA|NA
TGTGCCAGTCACTCTGGGGCCAACGTCCTGACTTTC
CASHSGANVLTF
>TRBJ2-2|TRBV5-1|NA|NA
TGCGCCAGCAGTCCATTTCCAGGTCATTCCACCGGGGAGCTGTTTTTT
CASSPFPGHSTGELFF
>TRBJ2-3|TRBV11-2|NA|TRBD2
TGTGCCAGCAGCGGCACTAGCGGGGGGCCATATACGCAGTATTTT
CASSGTSGGPYTQYF
>TRBJ2-7|TRBV13|NA|NA
TGTGCCAGCAGCTTAGGCCCCAGGGGCCACGAGCAGTACTTC
CASSLGPRGHEQYF
>TRBJ2-5|TRBV5-4|few|TRBD2
TGTGCCAGCAGCTTGACTAGCGGGGCACAAGAGACCCAGTACTTC
CASSLTSGAQETQYF
>TRBJ1-2|TRBV19|NA|NA
TGTGCCCGGACGTACCCCGAGGGTAACTATGGCTACACCTTC
CARTYPEGNYGYTF
>TRBJ1-2|TRBV7-9|NA|NA
TGTGCCAGCAGCTTAGGAGATTACTATGGCTACACCTTC
CASSLGDYYGYTF
>TRBJ1-3|TRBV3-1/TRBV3-2|NA|NA
TGTGCCAGCAGCCAATCCGGAAACACCATATATTTT
CASSQSGNTIYF
>TRBJ1-5|TRBV5-1|NA|NA
TGCGCCAGCAGCCCAGGGGACGACAATCAGCCCCAGCATTTT
CASSPGDDNQPQHF
>TRBJ1-1|TRBV18|NA|NA
TGTGCCAGCTCTCCTACGACAGGCAACACTGAAGCTTTCTTT
CASSPTTGNTEAFF
>TRBJ1-4|TRBV5-1|once|TRBD1
TGCGCCAGCAGCCAAGAGGGGCAGGGGGGTGAAAAACTGTTTTTT
CASSQEGQGGEKLFF
>TRBJ1-2|TRBV7-9|NA|NA
TGTGCCAGCAGCAGAGGGACGGTCTATGGCTACACCTTC
CASSRGTVYGYTF
>TRBJ2-1|TRBV19|once|TRBD2
TGTGCCAGTAGTATGCCCCTAGCGGGAGTCGGTGAGCAGTTCTTC
CASSMPLAGVGEQFF
>TRBJ1-2|TRBV5-8|once|NA
TGTGCCAGCAGCTTGTTTAGGGTTGTGCATATCTATGGCTACACCTTC
CASSLFRVVHIYGYTF
>TRBJ2-5|TRBV28|NA|TRBD2
TGTGCCAGCAGTCCCCCGGGAGGAGAGACCCAGTACTTC
CASSPPGGETQYF
>TRBJ2-1|TRBV25-1|NA|NA
TGTGCCAGCAGTACGCTGGGGCTTATTTACAATGAGCAGTTCTTC
CASSTLGLIYNEQFF
>TRBJ2-3|TRBV5-8|NA|NA
TGTGCCAGCAGCTTGGGGGTTAAGGTCACAGATACGCAGTATTTT
CASSLGVKVTDTQYF
>TRBJ1-2|TRBV27|NA|TRBD1
TGTGCCAGCAGTTCGGTCCCGGGACAGGGGAACTATGGCTACACCTTC
CASSSVPGQGNYGYTF
>TRBJ1-2|TRBV6-5|NA|TRBD1
TGTGCCAGCAGAACAGGGGGCTATGGCTACACCTTC
CASRTGGYGYTF
>TRBJ2-3|TRBV25-1|once|NA
TGTGCCAGCAGTGCGTCGGGGACAGATACGCAGTATTTT
CASSASGTDTQYF
>TRBJ1-1|TRBV5-1|once|NA
TGCGCCAGCAGCTTCCCCGGGAATAGGGCTGAAGCTTTCTTT
CASSFPGNRAEAFF
>TRBJ2-5|TRBV9|NA|NA
TGTGCCAGCAGCCTAGGGGGAGGGAAGGAGACCCAGTACTTC
CASSLGGGKETQYF
>TRBJ2-1|TRBV6-1|NA|TRBD2
TGTGCCAGCAGTGAAAGTGGGGGGGCCTACAATGAGCAGTTCTTC
CASSESGGAYNEQFF
>TRBJ1-2|TRBV25-1|once|NA
TGTGCCAGCAGTGCGCTTGGGGGCTACACCTTC
CASSALGGYTF
>TRBJ2-1|TRBV10-2|NA|NA
TGCGCCAGCAGTGATTTCGGAAGCTCCTACAATGAGCAGTTCTTC
CASSDFGSSYNEQFF
>TRBJ2-7|TRBV7-8|NA|TRBD1
TGTGCCAGCAGCCCGGGACAGTCCCCCTACGAGCAGTACTTC
CASSPGQSPYEQYF
>TRBJ1-4|TRBV19|NA|TRBD1
TGTGCCAGTACCGTACAGGGGGGTAGTGAAAAACTGTTTTTT
CASTVQGGSEKLFF
>TRBJ2-2|TRBV5-1|once|NA
TGCGCCAGCAGCTTGGCCACGGGGTCCTTTAACACCGGGGAGCTGTTTTTT
CASSLATGSFNTGELFF
>TRBJ1-2|TRBV11-3|NA|NA
TGTGCCAGCAGCTTACCCATACATGGCTACACCTTC
CASSLPIHGYTF
>TRBJ1-6|TRBV2|once|NA
TGTGCCAGCAGGAGCGCAGGGGCTGGAAGAAATTCACCCCTCCACTTT
CASRSAGAGRNSPLHF
>TRBJ2-1|TRBV5-1|NA|NA
TGCGCCAGCAGCTTGTTTGCGACTCCGTTCTTTTCCAATGAGCAGTTCTTC
CASSLFATPFFSNEQFF
>TRBJ1-5|TRBV7-2|NA|NA
TGTGCCAGCAGCTTAGTATCGGGATATAGCAATCAGCCCCAGCATTTT
CASSLVSGYSNQPQHF
>TRBJ2-7|TRBV27|NA|NA
TGTGCCAGCAGTTTATCCCTTGATGGCGGCACGTACTTC
CASSLSLDGGTYF
>TRBJ2-1|TRBV5-1|NA|TRBD1
TGCGCCAGCAGCCCCTTTGCGGGGCAGGGGGCACATTACTCCTACAATGAGCAGTTCTTC
CASSPFAGQGAHYSYNEQFF
>TRBJ1-5|TRBV2|NA|NA
TGTGCCAGCAGGGAGGGGACGGGCAATCAGCCCCAGCATTTT
CASREGTGNQPQHF
>TRBJ1-2|TRBV19|few|NA
TGTGCCAGTAGTCCACCCCAAGGGCTCAGGGATGGCTACACCTTC
CASSPPQGLRDGYTF